The rows below give T cell receptor beta chains drawn from one sample of a study of blood T cells in healthy people across ages. Using its own MiXCR run on the 5' RACE reads, TCRdb lists one record per CDR3 protein. The sample has fewer than 1,200,000 distinct CDR3 sequences; approximately 25% are singletons. The data were also submitted as part of a second study, on T cells of mothers and their children.

Material for sequencing was blood. These receptor sequences come from a girl aged 2 to 10 in good health. CDR3s include the opening cysteine and the closing phenylalanine or tryptophan. A D gene is named only where the DNA matches it firmly. The listing skips clone size in some rows; elsewhere it reads once, few, many or a size class.

V,D,length,J,size,CDR3,DNA
TRBV19,-,14,TRBJ2-1,-,CASISTWQPDEQFF,TGTGCCAGTATTTCAACCTGGCAGCCAGATGAGCAGTTCTTC
TRBV5-1,TRBD1,16,TRBJ2-1,-,CASSLWGQDLYNEQFF,TGCGCCAGCAGCTTGTGGGGACAGGACCTCTACAATGAGCAGTTCTTC
TRBV5-1,TRBD1,15,TRBJ1-4,-,CASSLVEGANEKLFF,TGCGCCAGCAGCTTGGTGGAGGGGGCAAATGAAAAACTGTTTTTT
TRBV20-1,-,15,TRBJ2-7,-,CSASYTDKPLYEQYF,TGCAGTGCTAGCTATACCGACAAGCCCCTCTACGAGCAGTACTTC
TRBV10-3,-,14,TRBJ1-1,few,CAISDYMGDTEAFF,TGTGCCATCAGTGATTATATGGGGGACACTGAAGCTTTCTTT
TRBV9,-,14,TRBJ2-5,many,CASSPGTDQETQYF,TGTGCCAGCAGCCCCGGGACGGACCAAGAGACCCAGTACTTC
TRBV28,-,13,TRBJ1-2,-,CASNRQINYGYTF,TGTGCCAGCAATAGACAGATAAACTATGGCTACACCTTC
TRBV10-3,TRBD1,15,TRBJ1-1,few,CAILRTGGAKSEAFF,TGTGCCATCTTAAGGACAGGGGGCGCAAAATCTGAAGCTTTCTTT
TRBV29-1,-,15,TRBJ2-3,few,CSVKRLAISTDTQYF,TGCAGCGTTAAGCGGCTTGCGATCAGCACAGATACGCAGTATTTT
TRBV12-3/TRBV12-4,-,15,TRBJ2-5,-,CASTKTDRSGETQYF,TGTGCCAGCACCAAGACCGACAGGAGTGGGGAGACCCAGTACTTC
TRBV5-1,TRBD1,15,TRBJ2-3,few,CASQETGQATDTQYF,TGCGCCAGCCAGGAAACGGGACAGGCCACAGATACGCAGTATTTT
TRBV28,TRBD1,14,TRBJ2-7,few,CASKTQGIGYEQYF,TGTGCCAGCAAAACACAGGGGATTGGGTACGAGCAGTACTTC
TRBV7-9,-,16,TRBJ1-2,few,CASSTYPGDVDYGYTF,TGTGCCAGCAGTACCTATCCAGGGGATGTAGACTATGGCTACACCTTC
TRBV10-3,-,13,TRBJ2-3,-,CAISEGGPDTQYF,TGTGCCATCAGTGAGGGGGGCCCAGATACGCAGTATTTT
TRBV7-9,-,14,TRBJ2-2,-,CASSQALNTGELFF,TGTGCCAGCAGCCAGGCCCTGAACACCGGGGAGCTGTTTTTT
TRBV6-2/TRBV6-3,TRBD1,15,TRBJ2-1,-,CASSYPGTAINEQFF,TGTGCCAGCAGTTACCCCGGGACAGCAATCAATGAGCAGTTCTTC
TRBV19,-,13,TRBJ1-5,-,CASQEYSNQPQHF,TGTGCCAGCCAAGAATATAGCAATCAGCCCCAGCATTTT
TRBV20-1,TRBD2,15,TRBJ2-1,-,CSARNLAGALNEQFF,TGCAGTGCCCGTAATTTAGCGGGGGCTCTTAATGAGCAGTTCTTC
TRBV27,-,15,TRBJ1-2,few,CASSLSTGPNYGYTF,TGTGCCAGCAGTTTATCGACAGGCCCCAACTATGGCTACACCTTC
TRBV10-3,-,16,TRBJ1-2,-,CAISGGETKTSYGYTF,TGTGCCATCAGTGGGGGCGAAACAAAGACATCCTATGGCTACACCTTC
TRBV12-3/TRBV12-4,-,13,TRBJ1-2,-,CATQVQGWYGYTF,TGTGCCACCCAGGTACAGGGATGGTATGGCTACACCTTC
TRBV5-5,-,16,TRBJ2-7,-,CASSLRGAPVVSEQYF,TGTGCCAGCAGCCTACGGGGGGCGCCTGTGGTCTCCGAGCAGTACTTC
TRBV12-3/TRBV12-4,TRBD1,11,TRBJ2-1,once,CASGKGQLEFF,TGTGCCAGCGGAAAGGGACAGCTTGAGTTCTTC
TRBV11-2,TRBD2,14,TRBJ2-7,few,CASSLGGRAGEQYF,TGTGCCAGCAGCTTGGGTGGGAGGGCCGGCGAGCAGTACTTC
TRBV7-8,-,16,TRBJ2-1,-,CASSLDVGGGYNEQFF,TGTGCCAGCAGCTTAGATGTGGGGGGCGGGTACAATGAGCAGTTCTTC
TRBV6-6,-,16,TRBJ1-1,-,CASSYSLGPPNTEAFF,TGTGCCAGCAGTTACTCGTTGGGTCCTCCGAACACTGAAGCTTTCTTT
TRBV13,TRBD1,15,TRBJ2-1,few,CASSSGTGRHNEQFF,TGTGCCAGCAGCTCGGGGACAGGGAGGCACAATGAGCAGTTCTTC
TRBV25-1,-,13,TRBJ1-2,-,CASKGPPNYGYTF,TGTGCCAGCAAAGGACCCCCTAACTATGGCTACACCTTC
TRBV12-3/TRBV12-4,-,14,TRBJ1-5,-,CASKDGGSNQPQHF,TGTGCCAGCAAAGACGGAGGTAGCAATCAGCCCCAGCATTTT
TRBV28,TRBD1,15,TRBJ2-1,many,CASSPGQGKNYEQFF,TGTGCCAGCAGCCCAGGACAGGGTAAGAATTATGAGCAGTTCTTC
TRBV5-1,-,10,TRBJ2-5,-,CAVRDRTQYF,TGCGCGGTACGGGATCGGACCCAGTACTTC
TRBV5-1,-,13,TRBJ2-1,-,CASSLAEGPEQFF,TGCGCCAGCAGCTTGGCTGAGGGTCCTGAGCAGTTCTTC
TRBV15,-,15,TRBJ2-5,few,CATSRTRGLGETQYF,TGTGCCACCAGCCGAACCAGGGGTTTGGGGGAGACCCAGTACTTC
TRBV29-1,-,12,TRBJ2-5,many,CSGGGGGETQYF,TGCAGCGGGGGTGGAGGGGGAGAGACCCAGTACTTC
TRBV4-1,TRBD2,16,TRBJ2-1,-,CASSPSSGRTYNEQFF,TGCGCCAGCAGCCCTTCTAGCGGGAGAACCTACAATGAGCAGTTCTTC
TRBV15,-,11,TRBJ2-1,few,CATSREDVQFF,TGTGCCACCAGCAGAGAGGACGTTCAGTTCTTC
TRBV6-1,-,16,TRBJ2-1,few,CASSTSPILSYNEQFF,TGTGCCAGCAGCACCTCACCCATACTCTCCTACAATGAGCAGTTCTTC
TRBV11-2,TRBD1,14,TRBJ2-5,-,CASSRTGPGETQYF,TGTGCCAGCAGCAGGACAGGTCCCGGAGAGACCCAGTACTTC
TRBV12-3/TRBV12-4,-,15,TRBJ2-3,-,CASSSTQGTTDTQYF,TGTGCCAGCAGCTCAACACAGGGAACCACAGATACGCAGTATTTT
TRBV29-1,TRBD1,14,TRBJ2-3,few,CSVRQGSSTDTQYF,TGCAGCGTAAGACAGGGATCGAGCACAGATACGCAGTATTTT
TRBV20-1,-,12,TRBJ2-2,few,CSARTDTGELFF,TGCAGTGCTAGGACAGACACCGGGGAGCTGTTTTTT
TRBV29-1,-,14,TRBJ2-5,few,CSATGAVNQETQYF,TGCAGCGCCACGGGAGCAGTGAACCAAGAGACCCAGTACTTC
TRBV5-1,TRBD2,17,TRBJ2-5,-,CASSWGPGLADQETQYF,TGCGCCAGCAGCTGGGGGCCGGGACTAGCGGATCAAGAGACCCAGTACTTC
TRBV5-1,TRBD2,16,TRBJ2-7,-,CASSLGIAGGKYEQYF,TGCGCCAGCAGCTTGGGGATAGCGGGAGGCAAGTACGAGCAGTACTTC
TRBV11-2,-,15,TRBJ2-1,few,CASTPLYDSYNEQFF,TGTGCCAGCACCCCCCTCTACGACTCCTACAATGAGCAGTTCTTC
TRBV7-9,TRBD1,15,TRBJ2-7,few,CASSPLQGAPYEQYF,TGTGCCAGCAGCCCACTACAGGGGGCCCCCTACGAGCAGTACTTC
TRBV10-1,-,16,TRBJ2-5,-,CASSEKTTGSRKTQYF,TGCGCCAGCAGCGAAAAAACCACAGGTTCGAGGAAGACCCAGTACTTC
TRBV10-3,TRBD1,14,TRBJ2-1,few,CAIGERTGPDEQFF,TGTGCCATCGGTGAGAGGACAGGCCCCGATGAGCAGTTCTTC
TRBV19,-,14,TRBJ2-2,few,CASSSGREVGELFF,TGTGCCAGTAGTTCGGGCAGGGAAGTCGGGGAGCTGTTTTTT
TRBV10-3,-,13,TRBJ2-7,once,CAISDSRDYEQYF,TGTGCCATCAGTGACAGCAGAGACTACGAGCAGTACTTC
TRBV20-1,TRBD2,13,TRBJ2-2,-,CSAISTSEEELFF,TGCAGTGCCATCTCTACTAGCGAGGAGGAGCTGTTTTTT
TRBV7-8,-,15,TRBJ1-5,-,CASSLSQKGCQPQHF,TGTGCCAGCAGCTTGAGTCAAAAGGGATGTCAGCCCCAGCATTTT